This T cell receptor (beta chain) came from a study of beta chain features in type 1 diabetes. Using CD45RO/CCR7/CD25/CD127/CD95/CD27, CD4+ naive, central memory, regulatory and stem cell-like memory cells were sorted. Each sorted fraction was over 95% pure. Comments on this clone: No antigen is known for it.

Study findings and constraints: In the patient group, naive, central memory and Treg TCRB repertoires seemed more alike than in the healthy donor group.

Reverse transcribing all isolated RNA meant expressed TCRB transcripts were sequenced. Data came from immunoSEQ multiplex PCR; TCRdb stores just in-frame clones and leaves some out. The repertoire holds fewer than 900,000 clones, with roughly a sixth as singletons. Trimming at V came to 5 bases and at J to 6 bases, leaving 11 bases not matched to a gene. Germline V gene sequence: CDR1 KGHSY, CDR2 FQNENV. The CDR3 is 16 residues long. The sequence came from a woman aged 18-35 years in good health. The specimen was naive CD4+ T cells from blood. This chain joins TRBV16 and TRBJ1-5; 9 bases fit TRBD1. The CDR3: CASSTGGTGFVQPQHF. The CDR3 coding sequence is TGTGCCAGCAGCACCGGCGGGACAGGGTTTGTTCAGCCCCAGCATTTT.